Listed here are 17 T cell receptor beta chains from one sample, sequenced in a study of T cell changes during pregnancy in multiple sclerosis. The assay was immunoSEQ multiplex PCR, and TCRdb's table has in-frame clones only and misses some. The profile shows some 100,000 clones, approximately 92% of them singletons. The sequences come from peripheral blood, collected after pregnancy. The receptors shown here come from a female donor with multiple sclerosis, enrolled in a pregnancy study.

The chain combines TRBV6-4 with TRBJ2-2; 8 nucleotides align to TRBD1. From germline, CDR1 is MRHNA and CDR2 SNTAGT. V gave up 4 bases and J gave up 0 bases; unmatched junction bases: 4. The CDR3 runs 16 residues. CDR3 sequence reads: CASSVSTGANTGELFF. The DNA of the CDR3 is TGTGCCAGCAGTGTTTCGACAGGGGCGAACACCGGGGAGCTGTTTTTT.

The chain has TRBV4-3 and TRBJ1-2, with 7 positions matching TRBD1. Germline V gives CDR1 LGHNA, CDR2 YSLEER. The CDR3 totals 17 residues. Germline trimming cut 3 bases from V and 4 bases from J; bases unmatched to any gene: 14. CDR3 sequence reads: CASSHDTEGQRIYGYTF. CDR3 nucleotides: TGCGCCAGCAGCCACGATACTGAGGGACAGCGTATCTATGGCTACACCTTC.

This sequence joins TRBV6-1 and TRBJ1-1; D may be TRBD1 (5 bases). The ends were cut back, 4 bases at V and 9 bases at J, with 18 bases in the middle. CDR3 length equals 14 residues. CDR1 and CDR2 (germline): MNHNS, SASEGT. For the CDR3, the DNA is TGTGCCAGCAGTGCTCCCGAGGCAGGGTTGAAAGCTTTCTTT. Protein product: CASSAPEAGLKAFF.

This clone was counted once. J is TRBJ2-1 and V is TRBV27; D is perhaps TRBD1 (5 bases). The CDR3 extends over 16 amino acids. CDR1 MNHEY and CDR2 SMNVEV come from the germline V gene (reference sequence). Trimming left V 7 bases short and J 1 base short, with 17 bases between. CDR3 region: CASTLTGPSSYNEQFF. The CDR3 DNA reads as TGTGCCAGCACCCTTACAGGTCCCTCTTCCTACAATGAGCAGTTCTTC.

The chain recombines TRBV2 with TRBJ1-1; D is ambiguous. Germline-derived CDR1 and CDR2 are SNHLY and FYNNEI. V lost 0 bases and J 11 bases, leaving 13 bases between the germline ends. CDR3 size: 13 residues. Written as DNA, the CDR3 is TGTGCCAGCAGTGAAGCGCTTCCAGGAGGGGCTTTCTTT. Amino acid sequence: CASSEALPGGAFF.

The chain uses TRBV9 and TRBJ1-1; 10 bases match TRBD1. With 0 bases clipped from V and 3 bases from J, the junction kept 8 bases outside the gene matches. The CDR3 spans 17 residues. Germline V gives CDR1 SGDLS, CDR2 YYNGEE. CDR3 protein: CASSVETGGAWDTEAFF. CDR3 nucleotides: TGTGCCAGCAGCGTAGAGACAGGGGGCGCTTGGGACACTGAAGCTTTCTTT. Using reference TRBV9 and TRBJ1-1 for the parts outside the CDR3, the full variable domain is DSGVTQTPKHLITATGQRVTLRCSPRSGDLSVYWYQQSLDQGLQFLIQYYNGEERAKGNILERFSAQQFPDLHSELNLSSLELGDSALYFCASSVETGGAWDTEAFFGQGTRLTVV.

This clone was seen only once. The rearrangement joins TRBV6-1 to TRBJ1-3, with D unclear. V gave up 2 bases and J gave up 3 bases, with 11 bases separating them. The CDR3 is made up of 15 amino acids. Germline V gene data show CDR1 as MNHNS and CDR2 as SASEGT. The CDR3 protein is CASSETLTGGNTIYF. CDR3 sequence (DNA): TGTGCCAGCAGTGAAACCTTAACGGGTGGAAACACCATATATTTT.

J is TRBJ2-7 and V is TRBV19; perhaps TRBD1 as D (6 bases). The CDR3 contains 13 residues. V was trimmed by 4 bases and J by 5 bases, leaving 12 bases between them. Germline V gene lookup returns CDR1 LNHDA and CDR2 SQIVND (reference sequence). The CDR3: CASSKQGSHEQYF. Here the CDR3 DNA reads TGTGCCAGTAGTAAACAGGGTTCCCACGAGCAGTACTTC.

The chain is built from TRBV11-3 and TRBJ2-3; 7 nucleotides line up with TRBD2. The germline gives CDR1 SGHNT, CDR2 YENEEA. The CDR3 sequence is 18 residues long. The V segment lost 1 base and the J segment 2 bases; nucleotides outside the gene matches: 12. In DNA form, the CDR3 reads TGTGCCAGCAGCTTAGCCCTAGCGGTGTTTCCTACCACAGATACGCAGTATTTT. It codes for CASSLALAVFPTTDTQYF.

The V and J genes are TRBV30 and TRBJ1-6; 7 positions match TRBD1. V lost 7 bases and J lost 7; bases outside the gene matches: 13. CDR3 size: 15 residues. Germline V lookup: CDR1 GTSNPN, CDR2 SVGIG (reference sequence). The CDR3 is CALLLRQGRNSPLHF. CDR3 coding DNA: TGTGCCTTATTACTCCGACAGGGAAGAAATTCACCCCTCCACTTT.

The chain combines TRBV19 with TRBJ2-1; 9 positions match TRBD2. V dropped 3 bases and J dropped 9; count of bases not matched to a gene: 12. The CDR3 is 16 residues long. The V gene's germline CDR1 is LNHDA and CDR2 SQIVND (reference sequence). Here the CDR3 reads CASSIKLAGIGSEQFF. CDR3 bases: TGTGCCAGTAGTATTAAGCTAGCGGGAATCGGTAGTGAGCAGTTCTTC.

The V call is TRBV6-4, the J call TRBJ2-2; the match to TRBD2 covers 15 bases. CDR1 is MRHNA, CDR2 SNTAGT, per germline. The CDR3 runs 18 residues. With 10 bases clipped from V and 6 bases from J, the junction kept 15 bases outside the gene matches. The CDR3 region has the DNA TGTGCCACCAAGATTGGACTAGCGGGGGGGCCGTGGTCCGGGGAGCTGTTTTTT. This translates into CATKIGLAGGPWSGELFF.

This chain connects TRBV6-5 to TRBJ2-2; D possibly corresponds to TRBD2 (5 bases). V lost 6 bases and J 7 bases, leaving 18 bases between the germline ends. Germline V gene data show CDR1 as MNHEY and CDR2 as SVGAGI. The CDR3 loop spans 15 amino acids. The CDR3 spells CASRAEVLIGGELFF. The CDR3 coding sequence is TGTGCCAGCAGGGCGGAGGTCCTTATTGGCGGGGAGCTGTTTTTT.

V and J are TRBV10-3 and TRBJ2-1; TRBD2 matches 9 bases. Trimming cost V 6 bases and J 7 bases; bases outside gene matches: 19. The CDR3 extends over 18 amino acids. Germline CDR1 is ENHRY and CDR2 is SYGVKD. The CDR3 region has the DNA TGTGCCATCAGCCCCAAAGAGCCAGGCACTAGCGGGCGGAATGAGCAGTTCTTC. Translation gives CAISPKEPGTSGRNEQFF.

This clone appeared once. This chain links TRBV28 with TRBJ1-2; 11 positions agree with TRBD1. V lost 6 bases and J lost 3; bases outside the gene matches: 3. CDR3 length: 14 amino acids. Germline values: CDR1 MDHEN, CDR2 SYDVKM. The CDR3 protein is CASRRTGGDYGYTF. CDR3 coding DNA: TGTGCCAGCAGAAGGACAGGGGGCGACTATGGCTACACCTTC.

The genes are TRBV27 and TRBJ2-1; TRBD2 aligns across 8 bases. V was clipped by 8 bases and J by 5 bases; unmatched bases: 11. This CDR3 region has 15 residues. Germline values: CDR1 MNHEY, CDR2 SMNVEV (reference sequence). The CDR3 region is CASFAPGGINNEQFF. As DNA, the CDR3 is TGTGCCAGCTTCGCCCCGGGGGGGATAAACAATGAGCAGTTCTTC.

The V gene is TRBV2, the J gene TRBJ1-1, with 8 bases fitting TRBD1. The CDR3 covers 16 residues. V shed 6 bases and J 6 bases; nucleotides not matched to a gene: 15. Germline V gene lookup returns CDR1 SNHLY and CDR2 FYNNEI. The DNA for the CDR3 is TGTGCCAGCAGCCGCAGGGACAGGCTCATTAAATCTGAAGCTTTCTTT. Translating it yields CASSRRDRLIKSEAFF.